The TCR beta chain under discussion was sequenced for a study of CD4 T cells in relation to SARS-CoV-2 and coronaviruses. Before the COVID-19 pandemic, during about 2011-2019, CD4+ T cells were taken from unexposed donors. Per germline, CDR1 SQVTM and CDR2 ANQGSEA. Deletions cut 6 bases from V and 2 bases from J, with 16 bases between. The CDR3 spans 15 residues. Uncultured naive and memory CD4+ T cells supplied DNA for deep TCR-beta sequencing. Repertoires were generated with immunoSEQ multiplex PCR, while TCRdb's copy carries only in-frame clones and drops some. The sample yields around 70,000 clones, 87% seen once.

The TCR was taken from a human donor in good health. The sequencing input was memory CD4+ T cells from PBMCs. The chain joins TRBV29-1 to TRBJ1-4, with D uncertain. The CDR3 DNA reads TGCAGCGTCGGCAGGTCCTCTGGGACTAATGAAAAACTGTTTTTT. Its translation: CSVGRSSGTNEKLFF.